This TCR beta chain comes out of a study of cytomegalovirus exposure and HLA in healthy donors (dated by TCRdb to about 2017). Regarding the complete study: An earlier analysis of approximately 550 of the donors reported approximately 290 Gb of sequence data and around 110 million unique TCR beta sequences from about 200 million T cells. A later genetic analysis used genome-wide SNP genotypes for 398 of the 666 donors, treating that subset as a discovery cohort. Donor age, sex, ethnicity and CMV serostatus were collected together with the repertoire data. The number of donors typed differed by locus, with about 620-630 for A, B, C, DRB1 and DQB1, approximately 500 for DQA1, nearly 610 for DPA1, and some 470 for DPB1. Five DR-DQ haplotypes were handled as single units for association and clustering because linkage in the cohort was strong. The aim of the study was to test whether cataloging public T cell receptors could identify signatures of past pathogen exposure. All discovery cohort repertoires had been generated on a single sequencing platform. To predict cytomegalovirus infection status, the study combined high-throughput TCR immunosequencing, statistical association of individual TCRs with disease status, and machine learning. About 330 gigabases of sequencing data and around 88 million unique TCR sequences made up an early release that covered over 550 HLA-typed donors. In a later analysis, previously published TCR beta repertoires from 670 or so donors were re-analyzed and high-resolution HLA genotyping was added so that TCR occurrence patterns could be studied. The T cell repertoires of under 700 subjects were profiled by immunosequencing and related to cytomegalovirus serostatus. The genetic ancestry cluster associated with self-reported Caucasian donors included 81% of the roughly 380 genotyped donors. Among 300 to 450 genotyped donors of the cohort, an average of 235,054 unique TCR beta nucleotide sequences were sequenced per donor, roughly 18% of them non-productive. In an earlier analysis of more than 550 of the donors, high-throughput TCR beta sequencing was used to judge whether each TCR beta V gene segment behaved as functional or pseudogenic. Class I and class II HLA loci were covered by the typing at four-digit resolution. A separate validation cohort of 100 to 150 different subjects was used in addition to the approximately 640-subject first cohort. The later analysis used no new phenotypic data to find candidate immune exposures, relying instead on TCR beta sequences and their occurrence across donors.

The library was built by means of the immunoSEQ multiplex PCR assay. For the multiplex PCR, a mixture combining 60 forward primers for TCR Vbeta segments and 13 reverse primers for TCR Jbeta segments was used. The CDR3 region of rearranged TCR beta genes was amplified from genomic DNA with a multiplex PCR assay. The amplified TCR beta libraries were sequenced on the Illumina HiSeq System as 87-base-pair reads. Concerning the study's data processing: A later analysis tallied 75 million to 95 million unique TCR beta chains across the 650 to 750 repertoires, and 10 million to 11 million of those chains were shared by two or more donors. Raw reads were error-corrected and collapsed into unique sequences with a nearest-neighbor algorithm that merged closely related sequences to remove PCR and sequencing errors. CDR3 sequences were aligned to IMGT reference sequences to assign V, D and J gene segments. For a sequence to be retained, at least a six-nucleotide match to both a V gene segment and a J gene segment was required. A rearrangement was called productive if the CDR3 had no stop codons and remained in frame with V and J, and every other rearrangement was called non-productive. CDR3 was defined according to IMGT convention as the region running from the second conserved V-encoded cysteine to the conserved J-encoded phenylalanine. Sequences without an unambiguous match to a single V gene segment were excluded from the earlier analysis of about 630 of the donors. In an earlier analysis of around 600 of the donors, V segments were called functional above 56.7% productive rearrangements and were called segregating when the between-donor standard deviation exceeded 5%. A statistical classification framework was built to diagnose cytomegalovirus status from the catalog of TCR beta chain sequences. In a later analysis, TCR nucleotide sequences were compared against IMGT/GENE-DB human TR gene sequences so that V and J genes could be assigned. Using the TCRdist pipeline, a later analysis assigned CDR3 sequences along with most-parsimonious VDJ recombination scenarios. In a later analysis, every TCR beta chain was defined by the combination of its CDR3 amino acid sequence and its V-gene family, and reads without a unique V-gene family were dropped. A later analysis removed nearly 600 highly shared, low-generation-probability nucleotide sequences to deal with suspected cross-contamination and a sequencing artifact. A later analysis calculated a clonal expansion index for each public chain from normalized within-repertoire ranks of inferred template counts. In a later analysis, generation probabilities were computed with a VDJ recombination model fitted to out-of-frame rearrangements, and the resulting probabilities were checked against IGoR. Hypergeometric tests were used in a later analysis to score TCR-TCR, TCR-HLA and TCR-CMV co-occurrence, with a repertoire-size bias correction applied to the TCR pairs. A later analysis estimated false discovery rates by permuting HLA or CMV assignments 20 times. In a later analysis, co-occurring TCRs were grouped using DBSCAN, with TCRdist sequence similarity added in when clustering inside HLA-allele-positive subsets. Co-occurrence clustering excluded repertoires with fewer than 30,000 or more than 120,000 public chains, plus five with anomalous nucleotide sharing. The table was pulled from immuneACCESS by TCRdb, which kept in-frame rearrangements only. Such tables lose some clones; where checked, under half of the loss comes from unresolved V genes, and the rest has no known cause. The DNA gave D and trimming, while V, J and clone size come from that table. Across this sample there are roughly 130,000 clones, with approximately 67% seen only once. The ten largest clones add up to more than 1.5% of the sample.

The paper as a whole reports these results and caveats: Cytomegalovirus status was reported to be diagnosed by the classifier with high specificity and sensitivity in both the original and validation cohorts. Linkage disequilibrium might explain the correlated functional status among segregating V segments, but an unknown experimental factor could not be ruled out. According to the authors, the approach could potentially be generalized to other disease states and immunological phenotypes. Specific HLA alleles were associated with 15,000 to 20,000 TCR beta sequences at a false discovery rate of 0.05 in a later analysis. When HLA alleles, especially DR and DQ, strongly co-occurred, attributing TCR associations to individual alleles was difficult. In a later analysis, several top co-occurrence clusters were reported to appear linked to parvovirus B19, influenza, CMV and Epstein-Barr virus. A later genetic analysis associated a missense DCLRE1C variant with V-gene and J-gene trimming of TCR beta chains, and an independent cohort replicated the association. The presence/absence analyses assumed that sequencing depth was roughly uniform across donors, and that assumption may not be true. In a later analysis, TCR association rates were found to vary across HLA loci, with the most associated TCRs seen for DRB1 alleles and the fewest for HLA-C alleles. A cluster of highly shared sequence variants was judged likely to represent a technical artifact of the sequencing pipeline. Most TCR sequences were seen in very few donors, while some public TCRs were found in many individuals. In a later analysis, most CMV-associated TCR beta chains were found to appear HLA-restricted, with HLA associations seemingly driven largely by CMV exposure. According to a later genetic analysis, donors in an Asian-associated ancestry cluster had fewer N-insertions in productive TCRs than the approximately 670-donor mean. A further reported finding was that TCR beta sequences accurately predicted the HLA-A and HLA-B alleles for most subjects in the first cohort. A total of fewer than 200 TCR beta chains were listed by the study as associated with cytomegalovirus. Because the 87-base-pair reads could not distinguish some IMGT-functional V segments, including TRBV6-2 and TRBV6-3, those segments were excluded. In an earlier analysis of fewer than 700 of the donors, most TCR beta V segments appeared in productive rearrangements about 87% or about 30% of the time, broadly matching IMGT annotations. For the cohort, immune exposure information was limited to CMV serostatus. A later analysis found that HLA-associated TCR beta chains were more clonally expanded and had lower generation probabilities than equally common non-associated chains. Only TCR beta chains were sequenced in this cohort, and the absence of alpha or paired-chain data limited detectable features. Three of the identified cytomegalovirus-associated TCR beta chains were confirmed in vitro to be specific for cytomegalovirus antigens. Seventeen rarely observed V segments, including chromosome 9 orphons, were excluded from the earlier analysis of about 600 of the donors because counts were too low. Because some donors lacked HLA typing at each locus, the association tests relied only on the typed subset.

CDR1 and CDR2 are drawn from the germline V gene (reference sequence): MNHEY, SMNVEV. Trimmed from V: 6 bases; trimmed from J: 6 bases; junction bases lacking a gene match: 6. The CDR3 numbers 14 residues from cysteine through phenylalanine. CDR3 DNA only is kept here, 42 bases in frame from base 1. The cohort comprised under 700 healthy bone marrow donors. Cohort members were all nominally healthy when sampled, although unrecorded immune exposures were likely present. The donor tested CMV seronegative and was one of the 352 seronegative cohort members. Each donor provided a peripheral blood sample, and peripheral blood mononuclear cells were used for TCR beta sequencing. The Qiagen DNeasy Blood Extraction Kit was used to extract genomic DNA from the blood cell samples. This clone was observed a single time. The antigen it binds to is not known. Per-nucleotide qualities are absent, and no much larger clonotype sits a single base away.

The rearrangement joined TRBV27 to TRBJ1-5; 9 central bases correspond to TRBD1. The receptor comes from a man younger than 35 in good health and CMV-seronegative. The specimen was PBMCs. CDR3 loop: CASRGTGWSQPQHF. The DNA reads TGTGCCAGCAGGGGGACAGGGTGGAGTCAGCCCCAGCATTTT.